One sample yielded the 21 T cell receptor beta chains listed below, sequenced in a study of T cell repertoires in cytomegalovirus infection. TCRdb called the reads again in MiXCR, with one record for every CDR3 protein. The sample carries 650,000 to 900,000 distinct CDR3 sequences, around a third recorded once. These receptors' antigens are unknown. Sequenced material: cultured CD8+ T cells from PBMCs, taken from culture after CMV antigen stimulation. Receptors originate from a human donor in good health (CMV status not recorded). Some clones in this sample may be carry-over from other donors' samples.

The chain links TRBV7-9 to TRBJ1-2; D is unresolved. Germline CDR1 and CDR2: SEHNR and FQNEAQ (reference sequence). There are 11 residues in the CDR3. Trimming pared 8 bases from V and 1 base from J, leaving 5 bases between. The CDR3 loop reads CASLSNYGYTF. As DNA, the CDR3 is TGTGCCAGCTTGAGTAACTATGGCTACACCTTC.

This chain links TRBV4-1 with TRBJ1-2; D might be TRBD1 (5 bases). Germline CDR1 is MGHRA and CDR2 is YSYEKL. CDR3 size: 14 residues. Deletions cut 4 bases from V and 9 bases from J, with 18 bases between. Here the CDR3 DNA reads TGCGCCAGCAGCCTAGAGACCGGGGGTTTGAGCTACACCTTC. Its translation: CASSLETGGLSYTF.

V is TRBV27 and J is TRBJ2-7; D not certain. Trimming stripped 5 bases from V and 6 bases from J, with 14 bases between. The length of the CDR3 is 13 residues. Germline values: CDR1 MNHEY, CDR2 SMNVEV (reference sequence). CDR3 bases: TGTGCCAGCAGTCCCACCCCGTTTGGCGAGCAGTACTTC. This gives the protein CASSPTPFGEQYF.

This clonotype appeared a few times. CDR3 DNA: TGTGCCAGCAGCCTTCCTCAGGGGGCAGGCAATCAGCCCCAGCATTTT. Translation: CASSLPQGAGNQPQHF. The chain combines TRBV5-8 with TRBJ1-5; the match to TRBD1 covers 8 bases. V gave up 4 bases and J gave up 2 bases; unmatched junction bases: 8. The CDR3 contains 16 residues. Germline CDR1 and CDR2: SGHTS and YDEGEE.

This clonotype was found many times. The chain recombines TRBV7-6 with TRBJ1-2, with a possible D match to TRBD1 (6 bases). This CDR3 is 14 amino acids long. Germline V gene sequence: CDR1 SGHVS, CDR2 FNYEAQ. V was cut by 1 base and J by 7 bases, with 13 bases left in between. The chain's CDR3 is CASSLEWTAAGYTF. The CDR3 coding sequence is TGTGCCAGCAGCTTAGAGTGGACAGCGGCTGGCTACACCTTC.

This chain joins TRBV6-6 and TRBJ2-5, with 9 bases aligning to TRBD1. Germline V gives CDR1 MNHNY, CDR2 SVGAGI (reference sequence). Losses at the gene ends were 2 bases for V and 4 bases for J; bases not matched to a gene: 2. This CDR3 comprises 14 residues. The CDR3: CASSYTDRGETQYF. DNA of the CDR3: TGTGCCAGCAGTTACACGGACAGGGGAGAGACCCAGTACTTC.

The rearrangement joins TRBV20-1 to TRBJ2-7, with D unclear. Germline V gene lookup returns CDR1 DFQATT and CDR2 SNEGSKA (reference sequence). This CDR3 spans 13 amino acids. The V gene lost 2 bases and the J gene lost 0 bases, with 8 bases spanning the gap. As DNA, the CDR3 is TGCAGTGCTAGAAGTCTGAGCTCCTACGAGCAGTACGTC. This translates into CSARSLSSYEQYV.

This clonotype was detected only a few times. This sequence joins TRBV6-6 and TRBJ1-2, with D uncertain. The CDR3 runs 14 residues. V gave up 2 bases and J gave up 7 bases, with 14 bases separating them. The germline CDR1 and CDR2 sequences are MNHNY and SVGAGI (reference sequence). The CDR3 here is CASSYASSSGGYTF. The CDR3 nucleotides are TGTGCCAGCAGTTACGCGTCCTCGTCTGGTGGCTACACCTTC.

The chain carries TRBV29-1 and TRBJ1-2; D is ambiguous. Germline assignment: CDR1 SQVTM and CDR2 ANQGSEA. The CDR3 loop spans 12 amino acids. V shed 5 bases and J shed 9 bases, with 16 bases lying between them. The CDR3 coding sequence is TGCAGCGTTCTGATGGGTACCCCAAGCTACACCTTC. Translation gives CSVLMGTPSYTF.

The CDR3 coding sequence is TGTGCCAGCAGTACCCTTCCCTTCTCCCTTCCCTACGAGCAGTACTTC. The encoded protein is CASSTLPFSLPYEQYF. This chain uses TRBV27 with TRBJ2-7; D unclear. Deletions cut 5 bases from V and 2 bases from J, with 19 bases between. Germline CDR1 and CDR2: MNHEY and SMNVEV (reference sequence). The length of the CDR3 is 16 residues.

This clonotype came up many times. The chain joins TRBV6-6 to TRBJ2-7; D is uncertain. This CDR3 has 11 amino acids. Germline lookup yields CDR1 MNHNY and CDR2 SVGAGI (reference sequence). V was cut by 2 bases and J by 6 bases, with 5 bases left in between. This CDR3 reads CASSYTGEQYF. The DNA of the CDR3 is TGTGCCAGCAGTTACACGGGCGAGCAGTACTTC.

This clonotype has more than one count but fewer than ten. The chain is built from TRBV7-6 and TRBJ1-4; maybe TRBD1 (5 bases). The CDR3 consists of 13 residues. V was clipped by 5 bases and J by 7 bases, with 11 bases between them. The germline V gene encodes CDR1 SGHVS and CDR2 FNYEAQ. The CDR3 coding sequence is TGTGCCAGCAGCGCTGGGGGTCCTGAAAAACTGTTTTTT. Translated: CASSAGGPEKLFF.

This clonotype was seen just once. The chain joins TRBV27 to TRBJ2-1; a possible D gene is TRBD2 (7 bases). V was clipped by 2 bases and J by 10 bases, with 27 bases between them. This CDR3 comprises 18 residues. The germline V gene has CDR1 MNHEY and CDR2 SMNVEV (reference sequence). In nucleotides, the CDR3 is TGTGCCAGCAGTTTACGGGGGGCGGGGGTAGCGTGGATGGGGGAGCAGTTCTTC. Amino acid sequence: CASSLRGAGVAWMGEQFF.

CDR3 nucleotides: TGTGCCAGCAGTTACTCGAAGTCGGGGGGCCGCGGCTACACCTTC. Protein product: CASSYSKSGGRGYTF. The V gene is TRBV6-5, the J gene TRBJ1-2; D might be TRBD1 (6 bases). The CDR3 is made up of 15 amino acids. From germline, CDR1 is MNHEY and CDR2 SVGAGI. V was pared by 0 bases and J by 8 bases, with 16 bases between.

This clonotype has only a few counts. This chain joins TRBV7-9 and TRBJ1-2; D perhaps matches TRBD1 (6 bases). Germline V gene sequence: CDR1 SEHNR, CDR2 FQNEAQ (reference sequence). V was clipped by 5 bases and J by 2 bases, with 15 bases between them. The CDR3 is 15 residues long. The CDR3 loop is CASSPPGQKNYGYTF. Here the CDR3 DNA reads TGTGCCAGCAGCCCCCCCGGACAGAAGAACTATGGCTACACCTTC.

Many counts were recorded for this clonotype. The chain links TRBV7-6 to TRBJ2-1; tentative D call: TRBD1 (5 bases). The V end was cut by 1 base, the J end by 4 bases, with 17 bases between. Germline-derived CDR1 and CDR2 are SGHVS and FNYEAQ. CDR3 size: 17 residues. CDR3 in DNA: TGTGCCAGCAGCTTAGTCCCAGGGCACTACCCTTACAATGAGCAGTTCTTC. Amino acid sequence: CASSLVPGHYPYNEQFF.

This clonotype was counted at least ten times. The genes are TRBV7-2 and TRBJ1-1, with unresolved D. V was cut by 4 bases and J by 8 bases, with 11 bases left in between. The CDR3 contains 12 residues. Looked up from germline, CDR1 is SGHTA and CDR2 is FQGNSA. The CDR3 nucleotides are TGTGCCAGCAGCTACGGGTACCTCGAAGCTTTCTTT. It yields the protein CASSYGYLEAFF.

This clonotype has more than one count but fewer than ten. The V call is TRBV19, the J call TRBJ2-2; 7 bases match TRBD1. J was trimmed by 1 base and V by 4 bases; bases with no gene match: 6. The CDR3 loop spans 16 amino acids. CDR1 LNHDA and CDR2 SQIVND come from the germline V gene (reference sequence). The CDR3 reads CASSTDRVENTGELFF. The DNA of the CDR3 is TGTGCCAGTAGTACCGACAGGGTCGAGAACACCGGGGAGCTGTTTTTT.

This clonotype was seen at least ten times. This rearrangement joins TRBV6-1 to TRBJ2-1; 10 bases line up with TRBD2. Unmatched junction bases numbered 8, after V lost 4 bases and J lost 2 bases. The CDR3 is made up of 17 amino acids. Germline V CDR1 and CDR2: MNHNS, SASEGT. CDR3 amino acids: CASSVRGTSVAYNEQFF. DNA for the CDR3: TGTGCCAGCAGTGTTAGGGGGACTAGCGTTGCCTACAATGAGCAGTTCTTC.

A few counts support this clonotype. The chain combines TRBV6-6 with TRBJ2-1; TRBD2 matches at 7 bases. The CDR3 length is 16 residues. Germline V gives CDR1 MNHNY, CDR2 SVGAGI (reference sequence). J was trimmed by 0 bases and V by 6 bases; bases with no gene match: 8. DNA for the CDR3: TGTGCCAGCAGCCCTACGGCGGGGGACTCCTACAATGAGCAGTTCTTC. Protein sequence: CASSPTAGDSYNEQFF.

In its sample, this clonotype was seen a few times. V is TRBV7-6 and J is TRBJ2-6, with D possibly matching TRBD2 (5 bases). CDR3 length equals 16 residues. CDR1 and CDR2 (germline): SGHVS, FNYEAQ. V lost 6 bases to trimming and J lost 0 bases, with 12 bases between them. CDR3 DNA: TGTGCCAGCAGGACTGAGGGCTTCTCTGGGGCCAACGTCCTGACTTTC. This gives the protein CASRTEGFSGANVLTF.